This paragraph reports one TCR beta chain. The sample comes from a study of blood T cell repertoires in COVID-19. Study background: COVID-19 samples, acute and convalescent, were from the United States, Italy and Spain.

Authors' data handling: Reference gene primer amplification gave estimated nucleated cell counts. Measured with immunoSEQ multiplex PCR; TCRdb has only the in-frame clones, and not every one. The DNA was the basis for D and trimming; V, J and clone size are from that table. The table records about 220,000 clones, about four fifths of them present only once. The TCR originated in a woman older than 75 with acute or convalescent COVID-19. Sequencing used peripheral blood.

CDR3 sequence reads: CASSARTGESPLHF. As DNA, the CDR3 is TGTGCCAGCAGCGCACGGACAGGGGAATCACCCCTCCACTTT. The gene calls are TRBV5-5 and TRBJ1-6; 9 bases match TRBD1. Germline assignment: CDR1 SGHKS and CDR2 YYEKEE (reference sequence). V lost 4 bases, J lost 10 bases, and 6 bases stayed unmatched. CDR3 length: 14 residues.